This T cell receptor (beta chain) was sequenced during a study of vaccination and CD4 T cells after COVID-19. As to treatment: 10-day PBMC culture with coronavirus spike peptide pools or control peptides (ViraFEST assay). A few counts support this clonotype. Its antigen is unknown. Sequenced with the Oncomine TCR Beta short-read assay was DNA taken from cultured CD4+ T cells. TCRdb re-derived calls from the PCR reads in MiXCR, one entry per CDR3 protein. The profile shows 9,500 to 15,000 distinct CDR3 sequences, over 30% of them singletons. V gave up 6 bases and J gave up 8 bases, with 16 bases separating them. The CDR3 has 12 residues. CDR1 SQVTM and CDR2 ANQGSEA come from the germline V gene.

The sequence derives from a human donor with COVID-19. The rearrangement links TRBV29-1 to TRBJ1-2; a possible D gene is TRBD1 (6 bases). Sequences were obtained from cultured CD4+ T cells from blood. CDR3 DNA: TGCAGCGTAGCGGACAGCCTCGTGGGCTACACCTTC. Amino acid sequence: CSVADSLVGYTF.